The 16 T cell receptor beta chains below come from one sample, sequenced in a study of OX40 agonist ivuxolimab in advanced cancers. Assay used: immunoSEQ multiplex PCR; TCRdb lists only in-frame clones, some missing. The sample has around 56,000 clones, about 79% seen once. Specimen: CD4+ or CD8+ T cells sorted from blood, collected in a trial of the OX40 agonist ivuxolimab. Receptors were obtained from an adult with an advanced solid tumor such as melanoma, head and neck, liver or kidney cancer.

The CDR3 bases are TGTGCCAGCAGCTTCTCGGGGACAGGAGATACGCAGTATTTT. This translates into CASSFSGTGDTQYF. The chain has TRBV7-2 and TRBJ2-3, with 8 bases aligning to TRBD1. CDR3 length: 14 residues. The V gene end was trimmed by 3 bases and the J gene end by 5 bases; junction bases not matched to a gene: 4. In germline, CDR1 is SGHTA, CDR2 FQGNSA.

This chain uses TRBV18 with TRBJ2-1, with D tentatively TRBD1 (6 bases). Trimming left V 4 bases short and J 0 bases short, with 10 bases between. CDR1 is KGHSH, CDR2 LQKENI, per germline. The CDR3 runs to 15 residues. In DNA, the CDR3 is TGTGCCAGCTCACGAATGACAGGCTCCTACAATGAGCAGTTCTTC. This encodes CASSRMTGSYNEQFF.

CDR3 nucleotide sequence: TGTGCCAGCTCACCACAGGACGGGGGGTTGCCCCAGCATTTT. Encoded protein: CASSPQDGGLPQHF. V gene TRBV18 combines with J gene TRBJ1-5, with D perhaps TRBD1 (5 bases). This CDR3 spans 14 amino acids. Trimming shortened V by 1 base and J by 9 bases, and 13 bases separated the two germline ends. Germline V lookup: CDR1 KGHSH, CDR2 LQKENI.

This chain links TRBV30 with TRBJ2-1, with D possibly TRBD2 on 6 matching bases. Between the trimmed V and J ends, which lost 4 bases and 9 bases, there was a span of 13 bases. Germline V CDR1 and CDR2: GTSNPN, SVGIG (reference sequence). This CDR3 comprises 12 residues. CDR3 region: CAWTGVAVEQFF. In DNA, the CDR3 is TGTGCCTGGACTGGGGTAGCGGTTGAGCAGTTCTTC.

The chain is built from TRBV30 and TRBJ1-4; D unresolved. CDR3 length equals 14 residues. Germline V CDR1 and CDR2: GTSNPN, SVGIG (reference sequence). Trimming shortened V by 1 base and J by 0 bases, and 6 bases separated the two germline ends. The CDR3 sequence is CAWSATATNEKLFF. The CDR3 bases are TGTGCCTGGAGTGCGACGGCAACTAATGAAAAACTGTTTTTT.

The chain links TRBV7-2 to TRBJ2-7; 8 bases map to TRBD2. The CDR3 totals 17 residues. Per the germline V gene, CDR1 is SGHTA and CDR2 is FQGNSA. V was clipped by 1 base and J by 0 bases; unmatched bases: 8. The DNA for the CDR3 is TGTGCCAGCAGCTTAGGAGAGTGGCGGGGGGTCTCCTACGAGCAGTACTTC. This codes for CASSLGEWRGVSYEQYF. The full variable domain, in which reference TRBV7-2 and TRBJ2-7 provide the parts outside the CDR3, is GAGVSQSPSNKVTEKGKDVELRCDPISGHTALYWYRQSLGQGLEFLIYFQGNSAPDKSGLPSDRFSAERTGGSVSTLTIQRTQQEDSAVYLCASSLGEWRGVSYEQYFGPGTRLTVT.

The chain is built from TRBV15 and TRBJ2-1; 11 bases map to TRBD1. CDR3 length equals 15 residues. J lost 7 bases, V lost 7 bases, and 9 bases had no gene match. Germline V gene lookup returns CDR1 LNHNV and CDR2 YYDKDF (reference sequence). CDR3 sequence: CATKGGQGASNEQFF. As DNA, the CDR3 is TGTGCCACCAAAGGAGGACAGGGGGCCTCGAATGAGCAGTTCTTC.

This chain links TRBV10-3 with TRBJ2-3, with D perhaps given as TRBD1 or TRBD2 (5 bases each). The CDR3 is 13 amino acids. V lost 4 bases and J 3 bases, leaving 8 bases between the germline ends. Germline loops: CDR1 ENHRY, CDR2 SYGVKD. The CDR3 protein is CAISVGGTDTQYF. The CDR3 DNA reads TGTGCCATCAGTGTTGGGGGAACAGATACGCAGTATTTT.

The chain recombines TRBV2 with TRBJ1-5; D is unclear. The length of the CDR3 is 15 residues. V lost 4 bases and J lost 0, with 10 bases in between. Germline V gene sequence: CDR1 SNHLY, CDR2 FYNNEI. For the CDR3, the DNA is TGTGCCAGCAGTGCTATAATTTATAGCAATCAGCCCCAGCATTTT. Amino acids: CASSAIIYSNQPQHF.

The genes are TRBV6-6 and TRBJ1-1; no definite D call. Germline values: CDR1 MNHNY, CDR2 SVGAGI (reference sequence). The length of the CDR3 is 13 residues. V lost 5 bases, J lost 0 bases, and 7 bases lay in between. The CDR3 loop is CASSLKLNTEAFF. CDR3 nucleotides: TGTGCCAGCAGTCTTAAGTTGAACACTGAAGCTTTCTTT.

This clone was detected only once. This chain's CDR3 is CASSVGAGIRTDTQYF. The CDR3, as DNA: TGTGCCAGCAGCGTAGGAGCGGGGATTCGCACAGATACGCAGTATTTT. The chain is built from TRBV9 and TRBJ2-3; 7 bases align to TRBD2. V lost 0 bases and J lost 1; bases outside the gene matches: 5. This CDR3 region has 16 residues. Germline V gene data show CDR1 as SGDLS and CDR2 as YYNGEE.

The count of this clone is one. CDR3 in amino acids: CASSLVGGSGELFF. For the CDR3, the DNA is TGTGCCAGCAGCTTAGTTGGGGGCTCCGGGGAGCTGTTTTTT. The chain is built from TRBV7-2 and TRBJ2-2, with D tentatively TRBD1 (6 bases). V was clipped by 1 base and J by 6 bases, with 9 bases between them. The V gene's germline CDR1 is SGHTA and CDR2 FQGNSA. The CDR3 consists of 14 residues.

V and J are TRBV2 and TRBJ2-3; a weak D match, TRBD1 (5 bases). CDR3 length: 15 amino acids. The V end lost 10 bases, the J end lost 2 bases, and 19 bases lay between the germline ends. Germline CDR1 SNHLY, CDR2 FYNNEI. The chain's CDR3 is CATRNRQFDTDTQYF. The CDR3 region has the DNA TGTGCCACCAGGAATCGACAGTTCGACACAGATACGCAGTATTTT.

The chain is built from TRBV7-6 and TRBJ2-3; TRBD1 is a possible D gene (5 bases). V was clipped by 5 bases and J by 4 bases, with 13 bases between them. Germline V CDR1 and CDR2: SGHVS, FNYEAQ. This CDR3 has 14 residues. The CDR3 spells CASSMGLEADTQYF. CDR3 nucleotide sequence: TGTGCCAGCAGCATGGGGCTAGAGGCAGATACGCAGTATTTT. Full variable domain (remainder filled in from reference TRBV7-6 and TRBJ2-3): GAGVSQSPRYKVTKRGQDVALRCDPISGHVSLYWYRQALGQGPEFLTYFNYEAQQDKSGLPNDRFSAERPEGSISTLTIQRTEQRDSAMYRCASSMGLEADTQYFGPGTRLTVL.

The rearrangement links TRBV19 to TRBJ2-7; D might be TRBD1 or TRBD2, each matching 5 bases. Germline values: CDR1 LNHDA, CDR2 SQIVND (reference sequence). This CDR3 has 15 amino acids. Between the trimmed V and J ends, which lost 4 bases and 5 bases, there was a span of 18 bases. CDR3 in amino acids: CASSRGPGRQHEQYF. The CDR3, as DNA: TGTGCCAGTAGTAGGGGACCGGGACGCCAACACGAGCAGTACTTC.

On this clone itself: The germline gene is not matched at one end of the junction; a read error may be the cause. The rearrangement links TRBV28 to TRBJ2-5; the D gene could be TRBD1 or TRBD2 (5 bases each). Germline CDR1 is MDHEN and CDR2 is SYDVKM. There are 14 residues in the CDR3. The chain's CDR3 is CASSPRKGRETRYF. CDR3 in DNA: TGTGCCAGCAGTCCCCGTAAGGGCAGGGAGACCCGGTACTTC.